This T cell receptor beta chain was recorded in a study of metastatic and nonmetastatic thyroid tumors. Thyroid surgery was preceded by no treatment in any patient. CDR3 length: 13 amino acids. CDR1 is ENHRY, CDR2 SYGVKD, per germline. J was trimmed by 4 bases and V by 4 bases; bases with no gene match: 1. As handled by the study authors: What underpinned the distant-metastasis classifier for papillary thyroid cancer was the set of CDR3 differences across clinicopathological groups. TCRdb reassembled clones from the PCR reads with MiXCR. The V and J calls come from TCRdb's annotation, not from the publication. The repertoire holds some 50,000 clones, with less than 25% as singletons. In its sample, this clone was seen many times.

The rearrangement links TRBV10-3 to TRBJ1-2, with 9 bases matching TRBD1. The source of this sequence is a male donor with papillary thyroid cancer or a benign thyroid nodule (not recorded which). Some clones in this sample may be carry-over from other donors' samples. Sequences were obtained from blood. CDR3 sequence reads: CAISAQGAYGYTF. The CDR3 DNA reads TGTGCCATCAGTGCACAGGGGGCCTATGGCTACACCTTC.